These 4 T cell receptor beta chains originate from one sample sequenced in a study of cytomegalovirus exposure and HLA in healthy donors. This PCR relied on a set of 60 Vbeta primers and 13 Jbeta primers. Profiling relied on immunoSEQ multiplex PCR, and the TCRdb table lists in-frame clones only, not all of them. The profile shows 150,000 to 200,000 clones, roughly 79% of them singletons. The specimen was PBMCs. The source is a woman aged 45-65 years in good health and CMV-seronegative.

This chain links TRBV19 with TRBJ2-5; 10 bases line up with TRBD2. With V trimmed by 11 bases and J by 1 base, 7 bases remained unmatched. CDR1 is LNHDA and CDR2 is SQIVND in the germline V gene (reference sequence). CDR3 length: 14 residues. In nucleotides, the CDR3 is TGTGCCGTCTCGCGGACTAGCGGCCAAGAGACCCAGTACTTC. It specifies CAVSRTSGQETQYF.

This clone was seen a few times. The rearrangement uses TRBV9 and TRBJ1-2, with a tentative D call TRBD1 (5 bases). Trimming removed 3 bases from V and 0 bases from J, with 18 bases in between. CDR3 length equals 17 residues. The germline CDR1 and CDR2 sequences are SGDLS and YYNGEE. CDR3 in amino acids: CASSAGLRAIANYGYTF. In nucleotides, the CDR3 is TGTGCCAGCAGCGCGGGACTTAGGGCCATAGCTAACTATGGCTACACCTTC.

This chain connects TRBV29-1 to TRBJ2-7; 8 bases fit TRBD1. With 5 bases clipped from V and 6 bases from J, the junction kept 15 bases outside the gene matches. CDR1 and CDR2 from the germline V gene are SQVTM and ANQGSEA. This CDR3 comprises 15 residues. The CDR3 here is CSVKGGQGALSEQYF. The DNA for the CDR3 is TGCAGCGTTAAGGGGGGTCAGGGGGCTCTTTCCGAGCAGTACTTC.

This chain links TRBV4-1 with TRBJ2-1; no definite D call. There are 12 residues in the CDR3. The ends were cut back, 4 bases at V and 6 bases at J, with 7 bases in the middle. The germline CDR1 and CDR2 sequences are MGHRA and YSYEKL. Here the CDR3 DNA reads TGCGCCAGCAGCCCTTACGGCAATGAGCAGTTCTTC. Protein sequence: CASSPYGNEQFF.